The 32 T cell receptor beta chains given below trace back to one sample, sequenced in a study of tumor and adjacent non-tumor tissue in lung cancer. TCRbeta libraries were built with three rounds of nested PCR, modified from ARM-PCR. TCRdb recomputed calls from the multiplex PCR reads with MiXCR, one row per CDR3 protein. The sample has about 44,000 distinct CDR3 sequences, roughly 60% seen once. The template was RNA from unsorted bulk tissue. This non-tumor lung sample came from over 3 cm beyond the tumor edge. The sequenced material came from distant non-tumor lung tissue. The receptor set was obtained from a woman aged 35 to 49 with non-small cell lung cancer.

This clonotype was picked up many times. V usage is TRBV6-1 and J usage is TRBJ1-5; 7 bases match TRBD1. Germline CDR1 reads MNHNS; CDR2 reads SASEGT. V lost 6 bases to trimming and J lost 2 bases; unmatched junction nucleotides: 10. The CDR3 runs to 16 residues. Here the CDR3 DNA reads TGTGCCAGCAGCATAGACAGGGTAATGGGCAATCAGCCCCAGCATTTT. Its translation: CASSIDRVMGNQPQHF.

As concerns this clonotype: One base away lies a much larger clone, so this may be a sequencing read error. The V gene is TRBV7-9, the J gene TRBJ2-2, with D possibly matching TRBD2 (6 bases). Germline V gene sequence: CDR1 SEHNR, CDR2 FQNEAQ (reference sequence). V lost 9 bases, J lost 4 bases, and 18 bases lay in between. The CDR3 contains 15 residues. The DNA for the CDR3 is TGTGCCAGGAGCCAAGGTGGGACTGGCACCGGGGAGCTGTTTTTT. As protein: CARSQGGTGTGELFF.

This clonotype appeared a single time. The J gene is TRBJ1-5, the V gene TRBV14; D is unresolved. Per germline, CDR1 SGHDN and CDR2 FVKESK. Between the trimmed V and J ends, which lost 3 bases and 9 bases, there was a span of 12 bases. There are 13 residues in the CDR3. The CDR3 coding sequence is TGTGCCAGCAGCCAGGGGAAGGCTCGGCCCCAGCATTTT. Translated: CASSQGKARPQHF.

This clonotype was detected only a few times. The rearrangement uses TRBV2 and TRBJ2-5, with D perhaps matching TRBD2 (5 bases). The CDR3 contains 13 residues. Germline loops: CDR1 SNHLY, CDR2 FYNNEI. V dropped 4 bases and J dropped 7 bases, with 13 bases sitting between them. CDR3 coding DNA: TGTGCCAGCAGTGCTACAACCGAGGGGACCCAGTACTTC. It encodes CASSATTEGTQYF.

A note on this clonotype: The germline gene is not matched at one end of the junction; a read error may be the cause. J is TRBJ1-2 and V is TRBV7-9, with D tentatively TRBD1 (6 bases). The germline gives CDR1 SEHNR, CDR2 FQNEAQ (reference sequence). CDR3 length equals 12 residues. CDR3 DNA: TGTGCGAGCAGCCCCGGGGGGCGTGGCTACAGCTTC. Translated: CASSPGGRGYSF.

The chain combines TRBV11-2 with TRBJ2-5; D unclear. Germline V lookup: CDR1 SGHAT, CDR2 FQNNGV. V lost 6 bases and J 14 bases, leaving 19 bases between the germline ends. The CDR3 has 12 amino acids. The CDR3 DNA sequence: TGTGCCAGCAGTTTACGAACAGAGACTCACTACTTC. Translating it yields CASSLRTETHYF.

This clonotype has only a few counts. It may be a read error: a sequence one base away is much more abundant. The V and J genes are TRBV29-1 and TRBJ1-3; perhaps TRBD1 as D (5 bases). The CDR3 has 13 residues. V was clipped by 4 bases and J by 3 bases, with 10 bases between them. The germline V gene has CDR1 SQVTM and CDR2 ANQGSEA. For the CDR3, the DNA is TGCAGCGTTGGGCCAGGGATTGGAAACACCATATATTTT. Translated: CSVGPGIGNTIYF.

In its sample, this clonotype was seen many times. The chain employs TRBV6-6 and TRBJ1-2; D remains unclear. The V gene's germline CDR1 is MNHNY and CDR2 SVGAGI (reference sequence). The V and J ends lost 2 bases and 4 bases respectively, with 8 bases between them. This CDR3 spans 13 amino acids. CDR3 residues: CASSYDDTYGYTF. CDR3 bases: TGTGCCAGCAGTTACGATGACACCTATGGCTACACCTTC.

This clonotype was counted a single time. The rearrangement links TRBV29-1 to TRBJ1-2; 11 bases align to TRBD1. Trimming took 5 bases from V and 11 from J; bases not matched to a gene: 10. The CDR3 spans 13 residues. Germline values: CDR1 SQVTM, CDR2 ANQGSEA. The CDR3 coding sequence is TGCAGCGTTCTGGGACAGGGGGTGCTTGGTTACACCTTC. Its translation: CSVLGQGVLGYTF. Filled out from reference TRBV29-1 and TRBJ1-2, the complete variable domain reads SAVISQKPSRDICQRGTSLTIQCQVDSQVTMMFWYRQQPGQSLTLIATANQGSEATYESGFVIDKFPISRPNLTFSTLTVSNMSPEDSSIYLCSVLGQGVLGYTFGSGTRLTVV.

This clonotype was counted ten times or more. Possible read error: a much larger clone is one base away. The chain has TRBV29-1 and TRBJ1-1; D uncertain. Germline assignment: CDR1 SQVTM and CDR2 ANQGSEA. The CDR3 has 11 amino acids. The CDR3 is CSVDMNTEASF. The DNA of the CDR3 is TGCAGCGTCGATATGAACACTGAAGCTTCCTTT.

The gene calls are TRBV20-1 and TRBJ2-5; D is uncertain. Trimming shortened V by 6 bases and J by 4 bases, and 24 bases separated the two germline ends. CDR3 length equals 16 residues. Per germline, CDR1 DFQATT and CDR2 SNEGSKA (reference sequence). DNA of the CDR3: TGCAGTGCCCAAAGATCCTTGAATTCGTGGGGAGAGACCCAGTACTTC. Its protein product is CSAQRSLNSWGETQYF.

Points on this clonotype: A read error may produce the germline difference seen at one junction end. V and J are TRBV20-1 and TRBJ2-3, with 10 positions matching TRBD2. Germline V gives CDR1 DFQATT, CDR2 SNEGSKA (reference sequence). CDR3 size: 15 residues. The CDR3 region is CIARISGRAGGTKYF. The CDR3 DNA follows: TGCATTGCTAGAATCAGCGGGAGGGCCGGGGGTACGAAGTATTTT.

Concerning this clonotype itself: This CDR3 is missing its conserved last phenylalanine or tryptophan, likely due to a read error. This chain joins TRBV11-2 and TRBJ2-6; perhaps TRBD1 as D (6 bases). Germline V CDR1 and CDR2: SGHAT, FQNNGV. This CDR3 region has 14 residues. The CDR3 region has the DNA TGTGCCAGCAGCCAAACAGCTGGGGGCAACGCCCTGACTCTT. Encoded protein: CASSQTAGGNALTL.

This chain links TRBV11-3 with TRBJ2-4; D perhaps matches TRBD2 (6 bases). CDR1 is SGHNT and CDR2 is YENEEA in the germline V gene. CDR3 size: 13 residues. The CDR3: CTGSFYGSNIQYF. In DNA, the CDR3 is TGTACCGGCAGCTTTTACGGGAGCAACATTCAGTACTTC.

On this clonotype: A much larger clone sits a single nucleotide away, making a read error possible. The chain combines TRBV5-6 with TRBJ2-1, with D possibly being TRBD1 (6 bases). The CDR3 totals 13 residues. Germline V CDR1 and CDR2: SGHDT, YYEEEE. The CDR3 region has the DNA TGTGCCAGCAGCTTGTTGGGGGACAATGTGCAGTTCTTC. It is translated as CASSLLGDNVQFF.

This clonotype has ten or more counts. The rearrangement links TRBV10-2 to TRBJ1-5; D remains ambiguous. Germline CDR1 and CDR2: WSHSY and SAAADI. Trimming removed 2 bases at V and 2 bases at J, with 7 bases between. The CDR3 contains 14 residues. In nucleotides, the CDR3 is TGCGCCAGCAGTGAGGGGTCACGCAATCAGCCCCAGCATTTT. Amino acid sequence: CASSEGSRNQPQHF.

This clonotype appeared a single time. Because the CDR3 is missing its conserved closing phenylalanine or tryptophan, this is likely a read error. The rearrangement joins TRBV11-3 to TRBJ2-1; TRBD2 is a possible D gene (5 bases). V lost 5 bases to trimming and J lost 6 bases, with 23 bases between them. The CDR3 length is 17 residues. The germline V gene encodes CDR1 SGHNT and CDR2 YENEEA. CDR3 nucleotides: TGTGCCAGCAGCCACGGGCGGTTGGTAACGGGAAGCAATGAGCAGTTCTTA. The encoded protein is CASSHGRLVTGSNEQFL.

Many counts were recorded for this clonotype. The chain uses TRBV28 and TRBJ2-7, with D perhaps being TRBD1 or TRBD2 (6 bases each). CDR1 is MDHEN, CDR2 SYDVKM, per germline. The CDR3 has 13 residues. Trimming cost V 3 bases and J 4 bases, with 10 bases left between them. CDR3 in DNA: TGTGCCAGCAGTTTGAGGAGGGGGTACGAGCAGTACTTC. It translates to CASSLRRGYEQYF.

A remark on this clonotype: A read error may produce the germline difference seen at one junction end. The V and J genes are TRBV11-2 and TRBJ2-1; a weak D match, TRBD2 (5 bases). Germline V gives CDR1 SGHAT, CDR2 FQNNGV. This CDR3 has 13 amino acids. The CDR3 is CDSSLAPGNEQIF. CDR3 bases: TGTGACAGCAGCCTAGCCCCTGGCAATGAGCAGATCTTC.

This clonotype was counted once. One end of the junction is discordant with germline, which a read error may explain. The rearrangement joins TRBV20-1 to TRBJ1-3; possible D gene TRBD1, 6 bases. CDR3 length: 18 residues. In germline, CDR1 is DFQATT, CDR2 SNEGSKA (reference sequence). CDR3: CSVRALRGPGTARDTIYF. The CDR3 nucleotides read TGCAGTGTTAGAGCCCTCAGGGGCCCGGGCACGGCGAGAGACACCATATATTTT.

This clonotype was found a few times. The chain carries TRBV28 and TRBJ2-7; D remains unclear. V gave up 5 bases and J gave up 4 bases, with 12 bases separating them. Per germline, CDR1 MDHEN and CDR2 SYDVKM. The CDR3 loop spans 13 amino acids. The CDR3 loop is CASSPGALYEQYF. The CDR3 DNA reads as TGTGCCAGCAGTCCCGGCGCACTTTACGAGCAGTACTTC.

This clonotype rates as medium-sized. This chain connects TRBV5-1 to TRBJ2-2, with D perhaps TRBD2 (7 bases). V was cut by 0 bases and J by 4 bases, with 16 bases left in between. CDR1 and CDR2 (germline): SGHRS, YFSETQ. The CDR3 is 17 amino acids. The CDR3 loop is CASSLAVAGAGTGELFF. CDR3 coding DNA: TGCGCCAGCAGCTTGGCCGTGGCGGGGGCCGGCACCGGGGAGCTGTTTTTT. Supplemented by reference TRBV5-1 and TRBJ2-2, the full variable domain reads KAGVTQTPRYLIKTRGQQVTLSCSPISGHRSVSWYQQTPGQGLQFLFEYFSETQRNKGNFPGRFSGRQFSNSRSEMNVSTLELGDSALYLCASSLAVAGAGTGELFFGEGSRLTVL.

A remark on this clonotype: A junction boundary mismatches the germline segment, possibly from a read error. The rearrangement uses TRBV11-2 and TRBJ2-6; perhaps TRBD1 as D (6 bases). CDR1 and CDR2 (germline): SGHAT, FQNNGV. There are 16 residues in the CDR3. Here the CDR3 reads CANSWSDLSGGNVLTF. CDR3 nucleotides: TGTGCCAACAGCTGGTCAGACCTCTCTGGGGGCAACGTCCTGACCTTC.

The V and J genes are TRBV5-1 and TRBJ2-5; D gene unclear. Trimming stripped 2 bases from V and 5 bases from J, with 13 bases between. The germline gives CDR1 SGHRS, CDR2 YFSETQ. The CDR3 is made up of 14 amino acids. The CDR3 region has the DNA TGCGCCAGCAGCTTTGCAGGCTTACATGAGACCCAGTACTTC. It encodes CASSFAGLHETQYF.

This clonotype was picked up one time. A much larger clone differs from this one at a single base, so this may be a read error. This chain connects TRBV28 to TRBJ1-2; no clear D. CDR1 and CDR2 from the germline V gene are MDHEN and SYDVKM. V lost 3 bases to trimming and J lost 1 base, with 6 bases between them. The CDR3 has 13 residues. Here the CDR3 reads CASSLSFNYGYTF. The CDR3 nucleotides are TGTGCCAGCAGTTTGAGTTTTAACTATGGCTACACCTTC.

This clonotype came up many times. The chain employs TRBV6-6 and TRBJ1-5; 9 bases are a match to TRBD1. Germline V CDR1 and CDR2: MNHNY, SVGAGI (reference sequence). V lost 6 bases and J lost 7; bases outside the gene matches: 7. CDR3 length: 14 amino acids. CDR3 protein: CASSTQGAGQPQHF. The CDR3 region has the DNA TGTGCCAGCAGCACACAGGGGGCAGGCCAGCCCCAGCATTTT.

This clonotype was detected many times. The V call is TRBV5-6, the J call TRBJ1-2; TRBD1 matches 8 bases. CDR1 SGHDT and CDR2 YYEEEE come from the germline V gene. With 4 bases clipped from V and 13 bases from J, the junction kept 12 bases outside the gene matches. The CDR3 runs to 13 residues. In DNA, the CDR3 is TGTGCCAGCAGCCGTGGACAGGGTTTAAGATCCACCTTC. It is translated as CASSRGQGLRSTF.

Worth noting for this clonotype: Possible read error: a much larger clone is one base away. The rearrangement joins TRBV24-1 to TRBJ2-1, with D perhaps matching TRBD2 (7 bases). There are 14 residues in the CDR3. V dropped 10 bases and J dropped 8 bases, with 20 bases sitting between them. Germline CDR1 KGHDR, CDR2 SFDVKD. The CDR3 region is CATARGAVGDEQFF. CDR3 DNA sequence: TGTGCCACGGCCCGGGGGGCCGTGGGCGATGAGCAGTTCTTC.

About this clonotype: The junction differs from germline at one of its ends, possibly a read error. The chain uses TRBV12-3 or TRBV12-4 and TRBJ1-4, with 7 bases identical to TRBD1. The CDR3 is 15 residues long. The CDR3 region is CANSSGTVFGEKLFF. In DNA, the CDR3 is TGTGCCAACAGTAGCGGGACAGTTTTCGGTGAAAAACTGTTTTTT.

As for this clonotype: This likely comes from a read error, as the CDR3 has no conserved phenylalanine or tryptophan at its end. The chain joins TRBV6-6 to TRBJ2-5; D uncertain. Trimming stripped 8 bases from V and 4 bases from J, with 8 bases between. Per the germline V gene, CDR1 is MNHNY and CDR2 is SVGAGI (reference sequence). The CDR3 has 11 residues. The CDR3 bases are TGTGCCAGCTGGAACCTAGAGACCCAGTACCTC. Translated, it gives CASWNLETQYL.

About this clonotype: At one end, the junction sequence differs from germline, possibly due to a read error. The chain joins TRBV6-1 to TRBJ2-3; D not certain. Germline V gene sequence: CDR1 MNHNS, CDR2 SASEGT. The CDR3 loop spans 13 amino acids. The CDR3 coding sequence is TGTGACAGCAGTGAAGGAACCCCAGATACGCAGTATTTT. Translating gives CDSSEGTPDTQYF.

On this clonotype itself: At one end, the junction sequence differs from germline, possibly due to a read error. The chain couples TRBV29-1 to TRBJ1-1; D is possibly TRBD1 (6 bases). This CDR3 has 15 residues. Germline values: CDR1 SQVTM, CDR2 ANQGSEA. The CDR3 spells CSVRTRGARGIEALF. DNA for the CDR3: TGCAGCGTTCGGACTCGGGGGGCGCGGGGCATTGAAGCTTTATTT.